The present TCR beta chain was sequenced within a study of T cells in Graves' hyperthyroidism and ophthalmopathy. The CDR3 is 17 amino acids. In germline, CDR1 is MGHRA, CDR2 YSYEKL. J was trimmed by 0 bases and V by 1 base; bases with no gene match: 4. Clinical symptoms, serum thyroxine and TRAb, thyroid ultrasound and orbital computed tomography were used for the diagnoses. Using RNA transcripts as the source, TCR beta CDR3 regions were amplified. An initial round of RT-PCR targeting the TCR CDR3 relied on the HTBI primer set. TCRdb re-analysed the multiplex PCR reads in MiXCR, keeping a single row per CDR3 protein. The sample records 350,000 to 400,000 distinct CDR3 sequences, more than 13% being singletons.

This clonotype was sampled from a woman in her twenties or thirties with Graves' hyperthyroidism. The material sequenced was blood. The chain has TRBV4-1 and TRBJ2-5; 11 positions agree with TRBD2. This CDR3 reads CASSQGRLAGHQETQYF. The CDR3 nucleotides are TGCGCCAGCAGCCAAGGACGACTAGCGGGACACCAAGAGACCCAGTACTTC.